The following is a TCR beta chain sequence with its context. This sample stems from a study of blood T cell repertoires in COVID-19. Germline V CDR1 and CDR2: KGHSH, LQKENI. The CDR3 runs 15 residues. J gave up 5 bases and V 3 bases, and 1 base lay outside the gene matches. The repertoire was sequenced with immunoSEQ multiplex PCR; TCRdb's copy has only in-frame clones and lacks some. The data contain 140,000 to 150,000 clones, around 85% of them singletons. The V call is TRBV18, the J call TRBJ1-6; 10 positions agree with TRBD1. Sequencing input: peripheral blood. This TCR came from a woman in her thirties or forties with active or convalescent COVID-19. The CDR3 nucleotides are TGTGCCAGCTCACCGGGACAGGGGAATAATTCACCCCTCCACTTT. It codes for CASSPGQGNNSPLHF.